This is a list of T cell receptor beta chains from one sample in a study of T-cell reconstitution after alpha-beta-depleted transplantation in children. TCRdb redid the calling of the PCR reads with MiXCR, one entry per CDR3 protein. The sample lists fewer than 750,000 distinct CDR3 sequences, 23% occurring once. The starting material was PBMCs, mostly from graft donor cells, obtained 360 days after TCRalphabeta/CD19-depleted stem cell transplant. The source of these receptors is a boy in the first two years of life who had a stem cell transplant for acute myeloid leukemia, so the T cells may come from the graft donor. CDR3s include the opening cysteine and the closing phenylalanine or tryptophan. D genes are given only for firm matches. A row's size may be missing; if present it is once, few, many or a size class.

d_gene: .; abundance: .; v_gene: TRBV5-6; j_gene: TRBJ1-5; CDR3aa: CASSLGGLLGANQPQHF; CDR3nt: TGTGCCAGCAGCTTGGGGGGTTTGTTGGGGGCGAATCAGCCCCAGCATTTT
d_gene: TRBD1; abundance: .; v_gene: TRBV20-1; j_gene: TRBJ2-1; CDR3aa: CSAMGQGYNEQFF; CDR3nt: TGCAGTGCTATGGGACAGGGGTACAATGAGCAGTTCTTC
d_gene: .; abundance: .; v_gene: TRBV25-1; j_gene: TRBJ1-3; CDR3aa: CASRGTGGSGNTIYF; CDR3nt: TGTGCCAGCAGGGGAACAGGAGGCTCTGGAAACACCATATATTTT
d_gene: TRBD2; abundance: .; v_gene: TRBV29-1; j_gene: TRBJ2-1; CDR3aa: CSVRGGGPYNEQFF; CDR3nt: TGCAGCGTGCGGGGCGGGGGACCATACAATGAGCAGTTCTTC
d_gene: TRBD2; abundance: .; v_gene: TRBV18; j_gene: TRBJ2-7; CDR3aa: CASSPLTGGGSYEQYF; CDR3nt: TGTGCCAGCTCACCATTGACGGGGGGAGGATCCTACGAGCAGTACTTC
d_gene: TRBD1; abundance: few; v_gene: TRBV15; j_gene: TRBJ2-7; CDR3aa: CATSRDLTGGIYEQYF; CDR3nt: TGTGCCACCAGCAGAGACTTGACAGGGGGCATATACGAGCAGTACTTC
d_gene: TRBD1; abundance: .; v_gene: TRBV10-3; j_gene: TRBJ2-3; CDR3aa: CAISEALGQGPNTDTQYF; CDR3nt: TGTGCCATCAGTGAGGCTTTGGGACAGGGGCCCAACACAGATACGCAGTATTTT
d_gene: TRBD2; abundance: many; v_gene: TRBV27; j_gene: TRBJ2-1; CDR3aa: CASSFVRGGGSGEQFF; CDR3nt: TGTGCCAGCAGTTTTGTACGTGGCGGGGGGTCTGGTGAGCAGTTCTTC
d_gene: TRBD1; abundance: many; v_gene: TRBV7-2; j_gene: TRBJ2-5; CDR3aa: CASGRDREETQYF; CDR3nt: TGTGCCAGCGGGCGGGACAGGGAAGAGACCCAGTACTTC
d_gene: TRBD2; abundance: many; v_gene: TRBV6-5; j_gene: TRBJ2-7; CDR3aa: CASSRKGLAGEYEQYF; CDR3nt: TGTGCCAGCAGTCGCAAGGGACTAGCGGGGGAGTACGAGCAGTACTTC
d_gene: .; abundance: many; v_gene: TRBV20-1; j_gene: TRBJ1-6; CDR3aa: CSARGGTWRDNSPLHF; CDR3nt: TGCAGTGCTAGAGGCGGGACTTGGCGAGATAATTCACCCCTCCACTTT
d_gene: .; abundance: .; v_gene: TRBV4-2; j_gene: TRBJ2-3; CDR3aa: CASSLGLPENTQYF; CDR3nt: TGTGCCAGCAGCCTGGGACTGCCTGAGAATACGCAGTATTTT
d_gene: TRBD1; abundance: many; v_gene: TRBV12-3/TRBV12-4; j_gene: TRBJ1-4; CDR3aa: CASSPTPGQGDEKLFF; CDR3nt: TGTGCCAGCAGTCCTACCCCGGGACAGGGGGATGAAAAACTGTTTTTT
d_gene: .; abundance: .; v_gene: TRBV21-1; j_gene: TRBJ1-5; CDR3aa: CASTGDRALPGMDQPQHF; CDR3nt: TGTGCCAGCACTGGGGACAGGGCACTACCCGGCATGGATCAGCCCCAGCATTTT
d_gene: .; abundance: many; v_gene: TRBV6-2/TRBV6-3; j_gene: TRBJ2-4; CDR3aa: CASSLPVDRAKNIQYF; CDR3nt: TGTGCCAGCAGCCTACCTGTGGACAGAGCCAAAAACATTCAGTACTTC
d_gene: .; abundance: many; v_gene: TRBV12-3/TRBV12-4; j_gene: TRBJ1-6; CDR3aa: CASSLRGGPSPLHF; CDR3nt: TGTGCCAGCAGTTTAAGGGGGGGGCCATCACCCCTCCACTTT
d_gene: .; abundance: .; v_gene: TRBV6-1; j_gene: TRBJ2-3; CDR3aa: CASRIDQLTDTQYF; CDR3nt: TGTGCCAGCAGAATAGACCAGCTCACAGATACGCAGTATTTT
d_gene: TRBD1; abundance: few; v_gene: TRBV4-3; j_gene: TRBJ2-1; CDR3aa: CASSQGTGGRLYNEQFF; CDR3nt: TGCGCCAGCAGCCAAGGGACAGGGGGAAGGTTATACAATGAGCAGTTCTTC
d_gene: .; abundance: few; v_gene: TRBV5-1; j_gene: TRBJ2-2; CDR3aa: CASSLYKAIHTGELFF; CDR3nt: TGCGCCAGCAGCTTGTATAAGGCCATCCACACCGGGGAGCTGTTTTTT
d_gene: TRBD1; abundance: .; v_gene: TRBV4-3; j_gene: TRBJ2-5; CDR3aa: CASSPRTGPQETQYF; CDR3nt: TGCGCCAGCAGTCCGCGGACAGGACCACAAGAGACCCAGTACTTC
d_gene: TRBD2; abundance: few; v_gene: TRBV3-1; j_gene: TRBJ2-3; CDR3aa: CASSQRTGGADTQYF; CDR3nt: TGTGCCAGCAGCCAAAGGACGGGGGGAGCAGATACGCAGTATTTT
d_gene: .; abundance: once; v_gene: TRBV2; j_gene: TRBJ2-7; CDR3aa: CASSEDSEQYF; CDR3nt: TGTGCCAGCAGTGAAGACAGCGAGCAGTACTTC
d_gene: .; abundance: .; v_gene: TRBV12-3/TRBV12-4; j_gene: TRBJ1-4; CDR3aa: CASSHSTPPDEKLFF; CDR3nt: TGTGCCAGCAGCCACTCCACACCCCCGGACGAAAAACTGTTTTTT
d_gene: TRBD2; abundance: many; v_gene: TRBV20-1; j_gene: TRBJ2-1; CDR3aa: CSAKSGGLNRMQFF; CDR3nt: TGCAGTGCCAAAAGCGGGGGCTTGAACCGGATGCAGTTCTTC
d_gene: .; abundance: .; v_gene: TRBV20-1; j_gene: TRBJ1-1; CDR3aa: CSARFQTPNTEAFF; CDR3nt: TGCAGTGCTAGATTCCAGACCCCGAACACTGAAGCTTTCTTT
d_gene: TRBD1; abundance: few; v_gene: TRBV11-2; j_gene: TRBJ2-5; CDR3aa: CASSRRTGGAETQYF; CDR3nt: TGTGCCAGCAGCCGCCGGACAGGGGGCGCTGAGACCCAGTACTTC
d_gene: .; abundance: many; v_gene: TRBV9; j_gene: TRBJ2-3; CDR3aa: CASSGGLQEFTDTQYF; CDR3nt: TGTGCCAGCAGCGGTGGCCTACAGGAATTCACAGATACGCAGTATTTT
d_gene: TRBD2; abundance: few; v_gene: TRBV9; j_gene: TRBJ2-1; CDR3aa: CASSVDQLAGDQFF; CDR3nt: TGTGCCAGCAGCGTAGACCAACTAGCGGGGGACCAGTTCTTC